These T cell receptor beta chains were read from a single sample in a study of T-cell memory formation after mild COVID-19. TCRdb independently ran MiXCR on the 5' RACE reads; one entry per CDR3 protein. The sample includes some 150,000 distinct CDR3 sequences, 15% to 20% of them seen just once. The sequencing input was PBMCs or a T cell subset sorted from them (not recorded which). Every receptor here comes from an adult woman who had mild COVID-19 (a few samples of this study predate the infection). Cell type and time point are not known. Both conserved end residues are trimmed from each CDR3. Size is stated for part of the rows, as once, few or many counts, or as a class when the clone is expanded.

V gene: TRBV9; J gene: TRBJ2-2; clone size: NA; CDR3 protein: ASSVEYAAGELF
V gene: TRBV27; J gene: TRBJ2-7; clone size: NA; CDR3 protein: ASSRRETSGNEQY
V gene: TRBV25-1; J gene: TRBJ1-2; clone size: few; CDR3 protein: ASSELRGNYGYT
V gene: TRBV20-1; J gene: TRBJ2-1; clone size: NA; CDR3 protein: SARITTSGRGNEQF
V gene: TRBV29-1; J gene: TRBJ1-1; clone size: few; CDR3 protein: SAGTEAF
V gene: TRBV20-1; J gene: TRBJ2-7; clone size: NA; CDR3 protein: SARGGKGLAASSYEQY
V gene: TRBV7-9; J gene: TRBJ1-3; clone size: NA; CDR3 protein: ASSELGVTGNTIY
V gene: TRBV7-9; J gene: TRBJ2-5; clone size: NA; CDR3 protein: ASSLAGTETQY
V gene: TRBV29-1; J gene: TRBJ2-7; clone size: many; CDR3 protein: SPTRDSLRGLHEQY
V gene: TRBV12-3/TRBV12-4; J gene: TRBJ1-2; clone size: NA; CDR3 protein: ASSIQGGAIGGYT
V gene: TRBV7-2; J gene: TRBJ2-7; clone size: NA; CDR3 protein: ASSLEGGLLSYEQY
V gene: TRBV3-1; J gene: TRBJ2-1; clone size: few; CDR3 protein: ASSQELAPREQF
V gene: TRBV10-3; J gene: TRBJ2-1; clone size: NA; CDR3 protein: AIRTSSGENNEQF
V gene: TRBV7-2; J gene: TRBJ2-5; clone size: many; CDR3 protein: ASSLAELAGQETQY
V gene: TRBV16; J gene: TRBJ2-7; clone size: NA; CDR3 protein: ASSQSGRGPYEQY
V gene: TRBV5-1; J gene: TRBJ1-1; clone size: NA; CDR3 protein: ASRLQGGAWNTEAF
V gene: TRBV7-2; J gene: TRBJ2-7; clone size: few; CDR3 protein: ASSLTTGTPIPYEQY
V gene: TRBV9; J gene: TRBJ2-7; clone size: few; CDR3 protein: ASSVGPGHRDEQY
V gene: TRBV7-2; J gene: TRBJ2-1; clone size: NA; CDR3 protein: ASSSPGPPLNEQF
V gene: TRBV6-4; J gene: TRBJ2-4; clone size: few; CDR3 protein: ASSDKGLQAKNIQY
V gene: TRBV18; J gene: TRBJ2-7; clone size: NA; CDR3 protein: ASSPPWPTQSYEQY
V gene: TRBV7-2; J gene: TRBJ1-6; clone size: NA; CDR3 protein: ASSPSWDRGNSPLH
V gene: TRBV9; J gene: TRBJ2-3; clone size: many; CDR3 protein: ASSTIAGSTDTQY
V gene: TRBV5-6; J gene: TRBJ2-7; clone size: NA; CDR3 protein: ASSPLADPNGYYEQY
V gene: TRBV3-1; J gene: TRBJ1-1; clone size: NA; CDR3 protein: ASSQVVNTEAF
V gene: TRBV7-2; J gene: TRBJ1-2; clone size: NA; CDR3 protein: ASSSLGQGSGYT
V gene: TRBV5-5; J gene: TRBJ2-1; clone size: few; CDR3 protein: ASSFLSGGSNEQF
V gene: TRBV20-1; J gene: TRBJ1-1; clone size: NA; CDR3 protein: SVGLGEAF
V gene: TRBV12-3/TRBV12-4; J gene: TRBJ2-2; clone size: many; CDR3 protein: ASSHTLGSGTGELF
V gene: TRBV21-1; J gene: TRBJ2-7; clone size: many; CDR3 protein: ASCRAAYEQY
V gene: TRBV6-6; J gene: TRBJ2-7; clone size: NA; CDR3 protein: ASSLLAGGPYEQY
V gene: TRBV7-9; J gene: TRBJ2-6; clone size: NA; CDR3 protein: ASSLVSGANVLT
V gene: TRBV7-3; J gene: TRBJ2-3; clone size: many; CDR3 protein: ASSLTWRDTQY
V gene: TRBV7-2; J gene: TRBJ2-3; clone size: few; CDR3 protein: ASSLAGRVDTQY
V gene: TRBV20-1; J gene: TRBJ1-5; clone size: NA; CDR3 protein: SATRQHNQPQH
V gene: TRBV12-2; J gene: TRBJ2-7; clone size: NA; CDR3 protein: ASRFSFKTEQY
V gene: TRBV3-1; J gene: TRBJ2-1; clone size: NA; CDR3 protein: ASSHSDGGTSAYNEQF
V gene: TRBV7-3; J gene: TRBJ2-2; clone size: once; CDR3 protein: ASSLPPGLAGAGELF
V gene: TRBV7-2; J gene: TRBJ2-3; clone size: few; CDR3 protein: ASSFLVPPNTDTQY
V gene: TRBV7-9; J gene: TRBJ2-7; clone size: many; CDR3 protein: ASSLAGPYEQY
V gene: TRBV20-1; J gene: TRBJ1-1; clone size: NA; CDR3 protein: SAHRSTEAF
V gene: TRBV12-3/TRBV12-4; J gene: TRBJ2-5; clone size: NA; CDR3 protein: ASSLGVGTEETQY
V gene: TRBV7-8; J gene: TRBJ2-7; clone size: NA; CDR3 protein: ASSIERLGEQY
V gene: TRBV7-6; J gene: TRBJ2-5; clone size: NA; CDR3 protein: ASSLAGMRRGETQY
V gene: TRBV24-1; J gene: TRBJ2-3; clone size: few; CDR3 protein: ATSDSKAGVTDTQY